These T cell receptor beta chains were read from a single sample in a study of spatial heterogeneity in lung cancer. MiXCR, applied by TCRdb to the 5' RACE reads, yields one record per CDR3 protein. The table lists 85,000 to 100,000 distinct CDR3 sequences, 9.5% to 15% of them singletons. The starting material was PBMCs, obtained at surgery. All receptors derive from a male donor with early-stage non-small cell lung cancer. Each CDR3 is given with its conserved first and last residue. D genes are given only for firm matches. Only some rows state a clone size, as once, few, many or a class for expanded clones.

TRBJ2-7	-	TRBD1	TRBV7-2	TGTGCCAGCAGAAGACAGGGGACCGGGGAGCAGTACTTC	CASRRQGTGEQYF
TRBJ2-3	many	-	TRBV7-2	TGTGCCAGCAGCTTAGATAGGGCTAGGGCGTACACAGATACGCAGTATTTT	CASSLDRARAYTDTQYF
TRBJ2-5	many	TRBD2	TRBV7-9	TGTGCCAGCAGCTTTGGGGAGGGCCGAGAGACCCAGTACTTC	CASSFGEGRETQYF
TRBJ2-7	few	-	TRBV7-2	TGTGCCAGCAGCCCCATGGCGGATTACGAGCAGTACTTC	CASSPMADYEQYF
TRBJ1-1	few	-	TRBV7-9	TGTGCCAGCAGCTTATTATCCCCCCCCAGAACTGAAGCTTTCTTT	CASSLLSPPRTEAFF
TRBJ1-1	-	TRBD1	TRBV20-1	TGCAGTGCGCGAACAGGGGGCCGGGACACTGAAGCTTTCTTT	CSARTGGRDTEAFF
TRBJ2-5	-	TRBD2	TRBV12-3/TRBV12-4	TGTGCCAGCAGTCGTGTTTTAGCGGGAGTTCACCAAGAGACCCAGTACTTC	CASSRVLAGVHQETQYF
TRBJ1-3	few	-	TRBV12-3/TRBV12-4	TGTGCCAGCAGTCGCGGACGTAATTATCCCATATATTTT	CASSRGRNYPIYF
TRBJ1-1	many	TRBD1	TRBV7-3	TGTGCCAGCAGCTCCACAGGGGTAGCTTTCTTT	CASSSTGVAFF
TRBJ2-5	-	-	TRBV7-2	TGTGCCAGCAGCCCTGCGCTAGGAGGGGAGACCCAGTACTTC	CASSPALGGETQYF
TRBJ2-3	many	-	TRBV11-1	TGTGCCAGCAGCCCACTTATGGGCACAGATACGCAGTATTTT	CASSPLMGTDTQYF
TRBJ1-5	-	TRBD1	TRBV6-1	TGTGCCAGCAGTGAAAACAGGGGGTTTAATCAGCCCCAGCATTTT	CASSENRGFNQPQHF
TRBJ1-2	many	-	TRBV7-6	TGTGCCAGCAGTACGGGAGAAGGCTACACCTTC	CASSTGEGYTF
TRBJ2-7	-	-	TRBV7-2	TGTGCCAGCAGCTTGGGGCAGGTAGCCTACGAGCAGTACTTC	CASSLGQVAYEQYF
TRBJ2-1	many	-	TRBV7-6	TGTGCCAGCAGCCTTACATCCCAGGGAGGCGCTGAGCAGTTCTTC	CASSLTSQGGAEQFF
TRBJ2-2	-	-	TRBV24-1	TGTGCCACCAGTGAACTACCCCTCGGGACGGCGGCCGGGGAGCTGTTTTTT	CATSELPLGTAAGELFF
TRBJ2-3	few	TRBD2	TRBV7-2	TGTGCCAGCAGCTTCTGGACTAGCGGGACAGATACGCAGTATTTT	CASSFWTSGTDTQYF
TRBJ1-2	few	-	TRBV6-5	TGTGCCAGCAGCCGCATTGAGGGAGGCTACACCTTC	CASSRIEGGYTF
TRBJ2-3	-	-	TRBV19	TGTGCCAGTAGTATCGGTGTCAGCTTAAGCACAGATACGCAGTATTTT	CASSIGVSLSTDTQYF
TRBJ1-2	many	-	TRBV6-2/TRBV6-3	TGTGCCAGCAGGGAGAACGGACAGTATGGCTACACCTTC	CASRENGQYGYTF
TRBJ1-2	-	-	TRBV14	TGTGCCAGCAGCCGAGTAGACAGGAACTCCTATGGCTACACCTTC	CASSRVDRNSYGYTF
TRBJ2-2	few	-	TRBV5-1	TGCGCCAGCAGCTTGGGTCGGCAGGGCGGGGAGCTGTTTTTT	CASSLGRQGGELFF
TRBJ2-3	many	-	TRBV29-1	TGCAGCGTTGGTGGGAGCACAGATACGCAGTATTTT	CSVGGSTDTQYF
TRBJ2-2	many	-	TRBV21-1	TGTGCCAGCAGCGGTAGGGTCACCGGGGAGCTGTTTTTT	CASSGRVTGELFF
TRBJ2-5	many	-	TRBV29-1	TGCAGTTTTGAGACTGCCCCGGAGACCCAGTACTTC	CSFETAPETQYF
TRBJ1-3	few	-	TRBV24-1	TGTGCCACCAGTGATTTGGGGGACAACTCTGGAAACACCATATATTTT	CATSDLGDNSGNTIYF
TRBJ2-1	-	-	TRBV5-4	TGTGCCACCTCAAGGACTCAATCTCACAATGAGCAGTTCTTC	CATSRTQSHNEQFF
TRBJ2-2	-	-	TRBV7-9	TGTGCCAGCCGGGCAGGGTTGGTCACCGGGGAGCTGTTTTTT	CASRAGLVTGELFF
TRBJ2-3	-	TRBD2	TRBV15	TGTGCCACCAGCACGGGGGGGGCTAGCACAGATACGCAGTATTTT	CATSTGGASTDTQYF
TRBJ2-3	few	-	TRBV5-1	TGCGCCAGCAGCTTTGGGGATCGAGATACGCAGTATTTT	CASSFGDRDTQYF
TRBJ2-7	-	TRBD1	TRBV29-1	TGCAGCTTCGACAGGGGCCGCGAGCAGTACTTC	CSFDRGREQYF
TRBJ1-1	many	-	TRBV20-1	TGCAGTGCTAGTCGGGAGTCTGACACTGAAGCTTTCTTT	CSASRESDTEAFF
TRBJ2-1	few	-	TRBV5-1	TGCGCCAGCAGCTTGCAGTTCGCAAATGAGCAGTTCTTC	CASSLQFANEQFF
TRBJ2-7	-	TRBD1	TRBV6-2/TRBV6-3	TGTGCCAGCAGCCCACGTAGGGACAGGGCCAACGAGCAGTACTTC	CASSPRRDRANEQYF
TRBJ2-5	many	-	TRBV28	TGTGCCAGCAGTTTGGGCAGGGCGCAAGAGACCCAGTACTTC	CASSLGRAQETQYF
TRBJ2-7	few	TRBD1	TRBV6-2/TRBV6-3	TGTGCCAGCAGTGCACAGGGGTTGGGATACGAGCAGTACTTC	CASSAQGLGYEQYF
TRBJ1-6	few	-	TRBV4-3	TGCGCCAGCAGCCATAAGGAGGGTGGTAATTCACCCCTCCACTTT	CASSHKEGGNSPLHF
TRBJ2-7	-	TRBD1	TRBV6-5	TGTGCCAGCAGGAATGACGGACAGGGGGCAACGTACGAGCAGTACTTC	CASRNDGQGATYEQYF
TRBJ2-3	many	-	TRBV23-1	TGCGCCAGCAAAACAGGGGAGGGCACAGATACGCAGTATTTT	CASKTGEGTDTQYF
TRBJ2-3	-	-	TRBV5-1	TGCGCCAGCAGGGGTTCGGATCGCGGCACAGATACGCAGTATTTT	CASRGSDRGTDTQYF
TRBJ1-5	-	TRBD1	TRBV25-1	TGTGCCAGCAGTGAATTTCCCCCCTGGACAGGGGGGAATCAGCCCCAGCATTTT	CASSEFPPWTGGNQPQHF
TRBJ1-5	many	-	TRBV21-1	TGTGCCAGCAGCAAAGCATGTAGGTTCGCAATACGATATAGCAATCAGCCCCAGCATTTT	CASSKACRFAIRYSNQPQHF
TRBJ2-2	-	TRBD2	TRBV20-1	TGCAGTGCTAGACCCGGGAGGGTGAATACCGGGGAGCTGTTTTTT	CSARPGRVNTGELFF
TRBJ2-7	-	TRBD1	TRBV7-9	TGTGCCAGCAGTCGTGAGGGACAGGGATCCTACGAGCAGTACTTC	CASSREGQGSYEQYF
TRBJ2-7	many	-	TRBV28	TGTGCCAGCAGTTCTCCCGGACCCCCCCGATACGAGCAGTACTTC	CASSSPGPPRYEQYF
TRBJ1-6	-	-	TRBV14	TGTGCCAGCAGCCAAGAGGGCAGGAGCTCCTATAATTCACCCCTCCACTTT	CASSQEGRSSYNSPLHF
TRBJ2-3	many	-	TRBV7-3	TGTGCCAGCAGCTTAAGGACTACCAGCCGGGATACGCAGTATTTT	CASSLRTTSRDTQYF